Below, one TCR beta chain is given with its context. The antigen it recognizes is unknown. Per-nucleotide qualities are absent, and no much larger clonotype sits a single base away. The CDR3 goes from the cysteine to the phenylalanine over 12 residues. Left in the record is the CDR3 DNA by itself, 36 bases read in frame from the first base. For CDR1 and CDR2, the germline V gene lists SGHTA and FQGTGA. V is clipped by 2 bases and J by 1 base, and the sequence between their germline boundaries is 3 bases long. This entry belongs to a study of OX40 agonist ivuxolimab in advanced cancers. Regarding the research as a whole: Ivuxolimab was an agonistic, fully human IgG2 monoclonal antibody directed against OX40 (CD134), a costimulatory receptor. Intravenous ivuxolimab was administered to patients every 2 weeks at six dose levels: 0.01, 0.1, 0.3, 1.5, 3 and 10 mg/kg. Of the approximately 54 dose-escalation patients, hepatocellular carcinoma was present in about 19, melanoma in around 15, renal cell carcinoma in 9 and head and neck cancer in 9. The dose-escalation cohort was 82.7% male with a mean age of around 64 years, ranging from about 23 to 85. Prior anti-PD-1, anti-PD-L1 or anti-CTLA-4 therapy was permitted, and roughly two fifths of dose-escalation patients had received checkpoint inhibitors. Partial responses occurred in three dose-escalation patients, of whom one had hepatocellular carcinoma and two had cutaneous melanoma. The point of sequencing TCRbeta in the periphery was to test whether ivuxolimab changed TCR sequence diversity and drove clonal T-cell expansion. The monotherapy dose-escalation portion (N = 52 patients) of the phase I ivuxolimab trial is reported in the paper.

Patients with a history of autoimmune disease or receiving systemic immunosuppression were excluded from the trial. Peripheral blood for TCR sequencing was collected from all dose cohorts at baseline, on cycle 4 day 1, and on cycle 7 day 1. Samples were obtained from an open-label, multicenter, first-in-human phase I dose-escalation trial of ivuxolimab. Adults with locally advanced or metastatic head and neck squamous cell, hepatocellular, melanoma or renal cell carcinoma were enrolled in the trial. Before TCR sequencing, CD4+ and CD8+ T cells were separately sorted from peripheral blood. Study-level results and caveats: Low levels of normalized T-cell clonal expansion were also seen in some nonresponding patients. At doses of 0.1 to 3.0 mg/kg, clonal expansion of both CD4+ and CD8+ blood T cells was observed from baseline to week 6. On average, CD8+ T cells showed more expanded clones than CD4+ T cells after ivuxolimab. Partial responders in the 0.1-3.0 mg/kg groups had among the lowest normalized peripheral clonal expansion, especially among CD8+ T cells. Antigen specificity was not determined for the clonally expanded peripheral T cells.

For sequencing of the TCRbeta CDR3 region, genomic DNA was extracted from the sorted cells. TCRbeta CDR3 regions were sequenced using the immunoSEQ Assay. The source is immuneACCESS, and TCRdb retained only in-frame sequences with V and J called. Part of the clones is not carried over; for the studies checked, unresolved V genes explain less than half of this, and the remainder is unexplained. This sample is represented by some 19,000 clones; 75% to 80% of them were singletons. The top ten hold 16% of the sample. The chain was built from TRBV7-3 and TRBJ2-7; there is no confident call for the D gene. Sequencing was performed on CD4+ or CD8+ T cells sorted from blood, taken in a trial of the OX40 agonist ivuxolimab. The source is an adult with an advanced solid tumor such as melanoma, head and neck, liver or kidney cancer. At the DNA level, the sequence is TGTGCCAGCAGCTTAGGGTCCTACGAGCAGTACTTC. Translated, it reads CASSLGSYEQYF.